The subject of this entry is one T cell receptor (beta chain). What it binds is unknown. The data derive from a study of PD-1 blockade in classical Hodgkin lymphoma. Notes on the study in general: Newly diagnosed patients were reported to exhibit reduced baseline TCR diversity relative to healthy donors. A significant rise in TCR diversity was seen by C4D1 for CD4+ cells but not for CD8+ cells. When nivolumab was started under 1 year after ASCT, patients were excluded. Newly diagnosed patients and complete responders had comparable diversity at baseline.

Method: immunoSEQ multiplex PCR; TCRdb's copy keeps in-frame clones and lacks some. Among roughly 20,000 clones listed, roughly 80% were seen once. Exposure to brentuximab vedotin varied, and each patient had relapsed following autologous stem cell transplantation. After removal of 4 bases from V and 1 base from J, the junction contained 4 bases not matched to a gene. Germline loops: CDR1 SGHAT, CDR2 FQNNGV. The CDR3 covers 14 residues. The sample here was peripheral blood mononuclear cells (PBMCs), taken at baseline. The rearrangement links TRBV11-2 to TRBJ2-7; 7 nucleotides match TRBD1. The TCR was taken from a human donor with classical Hodgkin lymphoma. In DNA, the CDR3 is TGTGCCAGCAGCTCCCCGGGACAGTCCTACGAGCAGTACTTC. It is translated as CASSSPGQSYEQYF.